The clone carrying this T cell receptor beta chain came up a few times. What it recognizes is unknown. Recently diagnosed hyperthyroidism of less than 2 months' duration affected patients aged 18 to 65. Used for diagnoses were clinical symptoms, serum thyroxine and TRAb, thyroid ultrasound and orbital computed tomography. After removal of 4 bases from V and 4 bases from J, the junction contained 7 bases not matched to a gene. CDR3 length equals 16 residues. The data derive from a study of T cells in Graves' hyperthyroidism and ophthalmopathy. Study-level points and caveats: Stable hyperthyroidism was separated from ophthalmopathy by a model based on 13 V-J features.

Amplified regions were TCR beta CDR3 sequences from RNA transcripts. First-round RT-PCR with HTBI primers amplified the TCR CDR3 region. TCRdb itself ran the multiplex PCR reads through MiXCR, one entry per CDR3 protein. This table has roughly 660,000 distinct CDR3 sequences, roughly a sixth appearing once. Source material: blood. The sequence was obtained from a man in his fifties or sixties with Graves' hyperthyroidism. The V gene is TRBV12-3 or TRBV12-4, the J gene TRBJ1-2; TRBD1 matches at 12 bases. The CDR3 here is CASSSRDRGRTYGYTF. CDR3 nucleotides: TGTGCCAGCAGTTCCCGGGACAGGGGGCGTACCTATGGCTACACCTTC.